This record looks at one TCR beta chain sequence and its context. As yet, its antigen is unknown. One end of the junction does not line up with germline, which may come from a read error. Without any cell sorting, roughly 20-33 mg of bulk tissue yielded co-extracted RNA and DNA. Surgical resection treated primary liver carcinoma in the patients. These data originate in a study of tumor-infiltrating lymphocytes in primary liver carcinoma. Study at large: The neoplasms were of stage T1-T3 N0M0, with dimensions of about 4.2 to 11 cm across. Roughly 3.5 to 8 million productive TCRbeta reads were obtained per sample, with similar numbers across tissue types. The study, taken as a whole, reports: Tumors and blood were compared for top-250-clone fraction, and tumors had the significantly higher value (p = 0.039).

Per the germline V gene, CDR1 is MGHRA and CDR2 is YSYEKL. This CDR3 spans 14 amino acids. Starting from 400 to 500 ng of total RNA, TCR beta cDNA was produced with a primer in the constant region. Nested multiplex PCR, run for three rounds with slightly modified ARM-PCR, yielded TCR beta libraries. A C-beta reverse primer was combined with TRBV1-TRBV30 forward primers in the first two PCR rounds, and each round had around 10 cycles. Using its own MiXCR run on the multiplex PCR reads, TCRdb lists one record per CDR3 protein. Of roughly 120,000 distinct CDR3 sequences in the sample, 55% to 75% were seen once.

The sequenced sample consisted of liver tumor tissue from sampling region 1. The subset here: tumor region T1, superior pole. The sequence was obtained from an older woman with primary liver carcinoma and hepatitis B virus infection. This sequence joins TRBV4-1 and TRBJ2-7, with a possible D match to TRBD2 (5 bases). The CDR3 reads CASRQEGRDYEQYF. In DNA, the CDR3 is TGTGCCAGCAGACAAGAGGGTCGGGACTACGAGCAGTACTTC.